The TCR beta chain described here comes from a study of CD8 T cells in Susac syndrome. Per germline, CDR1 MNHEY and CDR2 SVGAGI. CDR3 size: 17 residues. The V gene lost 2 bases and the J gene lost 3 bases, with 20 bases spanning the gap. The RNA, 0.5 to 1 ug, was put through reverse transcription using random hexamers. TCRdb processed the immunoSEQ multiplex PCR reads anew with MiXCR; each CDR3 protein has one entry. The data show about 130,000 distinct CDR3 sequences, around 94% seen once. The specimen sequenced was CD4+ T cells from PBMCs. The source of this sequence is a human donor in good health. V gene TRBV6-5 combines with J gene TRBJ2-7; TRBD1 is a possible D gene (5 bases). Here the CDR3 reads CASSYVGRQGRFYEQYF. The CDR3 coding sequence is TGTGCCAGCAGTTACGTAGGTCGTCAGGGAAGGTTCTACGAGCAGTACTTC.